What follows are 5 T cell receptor beta chains derived from one specimen sequenced in a study of OX40 agonist ivuxolimab in advanced cancers. Sequencing was performed with immunoSEQ multiplex PCR; in TCRdb, only in-frame clones are kept and a portion is missing. This sample carries some 60,000 clones, nearly 85% of them seen once, and the ten largest clones take roughly 2%. The material sequenced was CD4+ or CD8+ T cells sorted from blood, taken in a trial of the OX40 agonist ivuxolimab. These receptors were obtained from an adult with an advanced solid tumor such as melanoma, head and neck, liver or kidney cancer.

This clone has a handful of counts. The DNA of the CDR3 is TGTGCCAGCAGACAGCTGACAGATAGCAATCAGCCCCAGCATTTT. It specifies CASRQLTDSNQPQHF. V is TRBV7-8 and J is TRBJ1-5; possible D gene TRBD1, 5 bases. The CDR3 runs 15 residues. Germline V lookup: CDR1 SGHVS, CDR2 FQNEAQ. With 6 bases removed from V and 0 bases from J, the gap between germline ends came to 12 bases.

The chain joins TRBV2 to TRBJ2-2; 10 bases match TRBD2. CDR3 length: 15 residues. Per the germline V gene, CDR1 is SNHLY and CDR2 is FYNNEI. V dropped 4 bases and J dropped 4; count of bases not matched to a gene: 3. The CDR3 loop is CASSVAGGSTGELFF. The CDR3 DNA reads TGTGCCAGCAGTGTAGCGGGGGGTAGCACCGGGGAGCTGTTTTTT.

This clone was seen once. V gene TRBV6-5 combines with J gene TRBJ1-2, with D possibly being TRBD1 (6 bases). This CDR3 comprises 15 residues. Germline lookup yields CDR1 MNHEY and CDR2 SVGAGI. With 10 bases removed from V and 0 bases from J, the gap between germline ends came to 18 bases. The DNA for the CDR3 is TGTGCCACTTTATCAGGGGCCATGACTAACTATGGCTACACCTTC. As protein: CATLSGAMTNYGYTF.

The CDR3 DNA follows: TGTGCCAGCAGTTGGGGGACCGCCACAGATACGCAGTATTTT. It translates to CASSWGTATDTQYF. The V gene is TRBV27, the J gene TRBJ2-3; D tentatively fits TRBD1 or TRBD2 (5 bases each). V was trimmed by 4 bases and J by 2 bases, leaving 10 bases between them. This CDR3 contains 14 residues. Germline values: CDR1 MNHEY, CDR2 SMNVEV (reference sequence).

This chain links TRBV10-2 with TRBJ1-6; D remains ambiguous. In germline, CDR1 is WSHSY, CDR2 SAAADI. The CDR3 runs to 13 residues. Deletions cut 3 bases from V and 7 bases from J, with 7 bases between. The CDR3 DNA follows: TGCGCCAGCAGTGAAGCAGAGAATTCACCCCTCCACTTT. Translating it yields CASSEAENSPLHF.